This T cell receptor beta chain is from a study of blood T cell repertoires in COVID-19. In the study overall: Samples representing acute and convalescent COVID-19 were sourced from the United States, Italy and Spain.

Trimming took 3 bases from V and 8 from J; bases not matched to a gene: 0. Germline V CDR1 and CDR2: DFQATT, SNEGSKA (reference sequence). The CDR3 runs 11 residues. Here immunoSEQ multiplex PCR was the method, and the copy in TCRdb shows in-frame clones only, minus some. The sample yields 250,000 to 300,000 clones, around 90% seen once. Seattle enrolled patients during active infection and tracked them longitudinally. This sequence joins TRBV20-1 and TRBJ2-1, with 8 bases aligning to TRBD2. This TCR was sampled from a woman aged 60-75 years with COVID-19, enrolled during active disease. The sample was peripheral blood. The CDR3 here is CSARTSDEQFF. CDR3 sequence (DNA): TGCAGTGCTAGGACTAGCGATGAGCAGTTCTTC.